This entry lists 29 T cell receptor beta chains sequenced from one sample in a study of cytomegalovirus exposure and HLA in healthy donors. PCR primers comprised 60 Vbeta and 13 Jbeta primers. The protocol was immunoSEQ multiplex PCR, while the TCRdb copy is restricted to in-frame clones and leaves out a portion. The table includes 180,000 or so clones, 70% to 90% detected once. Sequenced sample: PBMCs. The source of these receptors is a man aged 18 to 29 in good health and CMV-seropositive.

DNA of the CDR3: TGTGCCAGCAGCGGCCGGACAGGGGGCGTAGATACGCAGTATTTT. It specifies CASSGRTGGVDTQYF. This chain joins TRBV9 and TRBJ2-3, with 11 nucleotides matching TRBD1. Trimming at V came to 3 bases and at J to 5 bases, leaving 5 bases not matched to a gene. This CDR3 region has 15 residues. CDR1 is SGDLS, CDR2 YYNGEE, per germline.

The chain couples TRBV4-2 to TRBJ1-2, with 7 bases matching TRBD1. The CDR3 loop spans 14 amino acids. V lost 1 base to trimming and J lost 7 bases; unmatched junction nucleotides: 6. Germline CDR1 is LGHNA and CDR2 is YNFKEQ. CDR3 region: CASSQGQGPLGYTF. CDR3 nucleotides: TGTGCCAGCAGCCAAGGACAGGGCCCCCTTGGCTACACCTTC.

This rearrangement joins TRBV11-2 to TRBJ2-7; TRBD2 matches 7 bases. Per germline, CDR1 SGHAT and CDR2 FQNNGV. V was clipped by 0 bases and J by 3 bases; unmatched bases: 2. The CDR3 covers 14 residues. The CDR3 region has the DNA TGTGCCAGCAGCTTAGATCCGGGGGGCTACGAGCAGTACTTC. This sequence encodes CASSLDPGGYEQYF.

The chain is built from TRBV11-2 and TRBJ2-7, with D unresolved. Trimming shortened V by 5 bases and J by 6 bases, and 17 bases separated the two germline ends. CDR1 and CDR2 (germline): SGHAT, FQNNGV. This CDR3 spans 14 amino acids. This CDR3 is CASSLLGQVGEQYF. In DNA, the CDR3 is TGTGCCAGCAGCCTCCTGGGCCAGGTTGGCGAGCAGTACTTC.

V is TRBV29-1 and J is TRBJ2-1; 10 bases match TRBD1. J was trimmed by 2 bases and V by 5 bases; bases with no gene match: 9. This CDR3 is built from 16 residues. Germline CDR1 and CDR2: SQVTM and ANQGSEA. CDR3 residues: CSVIAWDRGTYNEQFF. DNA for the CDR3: TGCAGCGTTATTGCATGGGACAGGGGTACCTACAATGAGCAGTTCTTC.

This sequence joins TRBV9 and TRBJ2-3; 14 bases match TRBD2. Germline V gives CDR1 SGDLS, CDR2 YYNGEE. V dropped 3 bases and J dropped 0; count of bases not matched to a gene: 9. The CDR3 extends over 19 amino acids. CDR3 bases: TGTGCCAGCAGCGACCTAGGGACTAGCGGGAGTTTAAGCACAGATACGCAGTATTTT. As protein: CASSDLGTSGSLSTDTQYF.

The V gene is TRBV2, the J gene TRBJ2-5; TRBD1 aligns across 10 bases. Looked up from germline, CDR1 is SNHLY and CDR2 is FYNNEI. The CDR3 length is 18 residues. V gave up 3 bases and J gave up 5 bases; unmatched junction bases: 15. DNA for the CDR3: TGTGCCAGCAGTGACGAAGGGGACAGGGGAGGATTTGAGGAGACCCAGTACTTC. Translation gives CASSDEGDRGGFEETQYF.

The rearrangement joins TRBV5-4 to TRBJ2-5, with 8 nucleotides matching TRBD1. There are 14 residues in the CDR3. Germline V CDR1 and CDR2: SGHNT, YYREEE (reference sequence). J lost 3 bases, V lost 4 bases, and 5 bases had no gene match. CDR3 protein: CASSQDRAEETQYF. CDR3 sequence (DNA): TGTGCCAGCAGCCAGGACAGGGCCGAAGAGACCCAGTACTTC.

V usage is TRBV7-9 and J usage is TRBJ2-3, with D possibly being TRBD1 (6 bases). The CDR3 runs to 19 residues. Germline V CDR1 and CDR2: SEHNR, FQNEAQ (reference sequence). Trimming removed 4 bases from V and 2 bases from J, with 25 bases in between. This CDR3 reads CASSSNPEIGTHHTDTQYF. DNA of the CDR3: TGTGCCAGCAGCTCCAACCCCGAGATCGGGACACACCACACAGATACGCAGTATTTT.

The CDR3 protein is CASSLAGSYNEQFF. The CDR3 DNA follows: TGTGCCAGCAGCTTAGCGGGCTCCTACAATGAGCAGTTCTTC. The J gene is TRBJ2-1, the V gene TRBV11-2, with D hard to call. There are 14 residues in the CDR3. Trimming pared 1 base from V and 0 bases from J, leaving 4 bases between. Germline-derived CDR1 and CDR2 are SGHAT and FQNNGV.

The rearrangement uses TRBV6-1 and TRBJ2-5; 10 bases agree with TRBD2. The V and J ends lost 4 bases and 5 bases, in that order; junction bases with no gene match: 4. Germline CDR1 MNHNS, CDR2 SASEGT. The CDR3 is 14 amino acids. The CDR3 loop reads CASSVASGGETQYF. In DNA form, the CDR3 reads TGTGCCAGCAGTGTGGCTAGCGGGGGTGAGACCCAGTACTTC.

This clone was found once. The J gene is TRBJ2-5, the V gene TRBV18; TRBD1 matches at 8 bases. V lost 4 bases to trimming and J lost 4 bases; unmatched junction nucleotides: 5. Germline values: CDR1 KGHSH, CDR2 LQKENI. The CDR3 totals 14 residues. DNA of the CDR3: TGTGCCAGCTCACGCGGACAGGGCGGAGAGACCCAGTACTTC. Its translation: CASSRGQGGETQYF.

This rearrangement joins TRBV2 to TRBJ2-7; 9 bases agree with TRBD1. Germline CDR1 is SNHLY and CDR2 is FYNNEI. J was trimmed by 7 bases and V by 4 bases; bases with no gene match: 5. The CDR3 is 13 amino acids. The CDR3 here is CASSVSTGGEQYF. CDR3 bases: TGTGCCAGCAGTGTCTCGACAGGGGGGGAGCAGTACTTC.

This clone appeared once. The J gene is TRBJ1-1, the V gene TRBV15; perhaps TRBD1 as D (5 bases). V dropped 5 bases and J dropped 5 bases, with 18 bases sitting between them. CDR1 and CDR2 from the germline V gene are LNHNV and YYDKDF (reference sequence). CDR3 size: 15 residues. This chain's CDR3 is CATSHQGTAETEAFF. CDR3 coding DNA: TGTGCCACCAGCCACCAAGGGACTGCGGAGACTGAAGCTTTCTTT.

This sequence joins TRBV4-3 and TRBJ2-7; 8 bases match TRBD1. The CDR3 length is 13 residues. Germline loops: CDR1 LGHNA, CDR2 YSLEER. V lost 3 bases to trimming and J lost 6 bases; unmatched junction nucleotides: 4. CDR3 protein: CASSHRGHGEQYF. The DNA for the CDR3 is TGCGCCAGCAGCCACAGGGGGCACGGCGAGCAGTACTTC.

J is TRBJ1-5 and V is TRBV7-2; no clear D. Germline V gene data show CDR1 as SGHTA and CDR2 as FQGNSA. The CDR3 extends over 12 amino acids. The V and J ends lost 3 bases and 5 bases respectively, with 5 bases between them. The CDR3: CASSFLDQPQHF. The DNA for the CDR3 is TGTGCCAGCAGCTTTCTAGATCAGCCCCAGCATTTT.

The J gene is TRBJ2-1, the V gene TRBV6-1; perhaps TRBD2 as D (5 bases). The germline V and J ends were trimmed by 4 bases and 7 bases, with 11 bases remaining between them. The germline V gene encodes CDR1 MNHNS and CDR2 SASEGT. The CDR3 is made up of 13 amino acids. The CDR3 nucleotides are TGTGCCAGCAGTGGAACTAGGTCTAATGAGCAGTTCTTC. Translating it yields CASSGTRSNEQFF.

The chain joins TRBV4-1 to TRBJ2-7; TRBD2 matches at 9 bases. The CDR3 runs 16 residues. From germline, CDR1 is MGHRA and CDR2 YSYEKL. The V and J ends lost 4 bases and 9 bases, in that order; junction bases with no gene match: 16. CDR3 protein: CASSREGSGGPQGQYF. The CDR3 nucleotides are TGCGCCAGCAGCCGCGAGGGGAGCGGGGGGCCTCAAGGGCAGTACTTC.

CDR3 amino acids: CASSASWAGNQPQHF. CDR3 nucleotides: TGTGCCAGCAGTGCGTCCTGGGCTGGCAATCAGCCCCAGCATTTT. The J gene is TRBJ1-5, the V gene TRBV6-1; D call uncertain. This CDR3 is 15 amino acids long. CDR1 MNHNS and CDR2 SASEGT come from the germline V gene. The germline V and J ends were trimmed by 4 bases and 2 bases, with 12 bases remaining between them.

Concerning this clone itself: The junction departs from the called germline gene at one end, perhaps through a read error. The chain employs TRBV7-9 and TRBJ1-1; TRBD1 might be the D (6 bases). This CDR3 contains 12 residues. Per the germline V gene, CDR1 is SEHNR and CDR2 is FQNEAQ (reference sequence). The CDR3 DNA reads TGTTCCAGCAGCCCGAACCACAGGGCAGCTTTCTTT. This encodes CSSSPNHRAAFF.

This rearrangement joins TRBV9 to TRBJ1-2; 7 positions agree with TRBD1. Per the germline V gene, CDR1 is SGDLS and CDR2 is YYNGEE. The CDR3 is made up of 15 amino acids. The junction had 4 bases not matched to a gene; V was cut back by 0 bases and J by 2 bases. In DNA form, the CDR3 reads TGTGCCAGCAGCGTAGAGGGGACAGTGAACTATGGCTACACCTTC. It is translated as CASSVEGTVNYGYTF. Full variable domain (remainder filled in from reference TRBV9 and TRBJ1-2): DSGVTQTPKHLITATGQRVTLRCSPRSGDLSVYWYQQSLDQGLQFLIQYYNGEERAKGNILERFSAQQFPDLHSELNLSSLELGDSALYFCASSVEGTVNYGYTFGSGTRLTVV.

DNA of the CDR3: TGTGCCAGCAGTTCCAAAATCGAGCAGTTCTTC. It codes for CASSSKIEQFF. This chain links TRBV2 with TRBJ2-1; D unresolved. Deletions cut 5 bases from V and 10 bases from J, with 9 bases between. Germline V CDR1 and CDR2: SNHLY, FYNNEI. CDR3 length: 11 residues.

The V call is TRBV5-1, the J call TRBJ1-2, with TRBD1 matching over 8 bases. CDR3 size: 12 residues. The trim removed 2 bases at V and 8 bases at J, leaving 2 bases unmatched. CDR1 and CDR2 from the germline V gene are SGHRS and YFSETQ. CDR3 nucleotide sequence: TGCGCCAGCAGCTTCCGGGACAGGGGCTACACCTTC. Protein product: CASSFRDRGYTF.

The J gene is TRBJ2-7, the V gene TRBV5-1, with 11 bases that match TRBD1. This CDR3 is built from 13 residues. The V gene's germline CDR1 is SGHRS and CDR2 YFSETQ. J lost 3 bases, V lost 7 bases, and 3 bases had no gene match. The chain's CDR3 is CASAGQGGYEQYF. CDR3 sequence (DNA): TGCGCCAGCGCGGGACAGGGGGGCTACGAGCAGTACTTC.

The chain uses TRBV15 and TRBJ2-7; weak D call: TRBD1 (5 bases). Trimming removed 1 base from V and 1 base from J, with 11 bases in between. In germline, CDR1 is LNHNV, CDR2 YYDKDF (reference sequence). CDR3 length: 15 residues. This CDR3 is CATSRVEAGSYEQYF. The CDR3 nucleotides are TGTGCCACCAGCAGAGTAGAGGCAGGGTCCTACGAGCAGTACTTC. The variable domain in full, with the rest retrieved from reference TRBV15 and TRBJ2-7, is DAMVIQNPRYQVTQFGKPVTLSCSQTLNHNVMYWYQQKSSQAPKLLFHYYDKDFNNEADTPDNFQSRRPNTSFCFLDIRSPGLGDTAMYLCATSRVEAGSYEQYFGPGTRLTVT.

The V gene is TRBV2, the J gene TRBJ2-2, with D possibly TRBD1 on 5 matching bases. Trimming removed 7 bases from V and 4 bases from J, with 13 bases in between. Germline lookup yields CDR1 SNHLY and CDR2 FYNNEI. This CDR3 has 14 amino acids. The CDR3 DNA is TGTGCCAGCAACCAGGGTCTAGGCACCGGGGAGCTGTTTTTT. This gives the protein CASNQGLGTGELFF.

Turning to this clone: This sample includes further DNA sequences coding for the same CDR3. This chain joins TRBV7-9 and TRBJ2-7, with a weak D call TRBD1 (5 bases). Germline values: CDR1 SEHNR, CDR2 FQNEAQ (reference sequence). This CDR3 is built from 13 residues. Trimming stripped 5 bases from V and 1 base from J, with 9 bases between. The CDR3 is CASSPRQSYEQYF. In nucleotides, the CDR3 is TGTGCCAGCAGCCCCAGACAGTCCTACGAGCAGTACTTC.

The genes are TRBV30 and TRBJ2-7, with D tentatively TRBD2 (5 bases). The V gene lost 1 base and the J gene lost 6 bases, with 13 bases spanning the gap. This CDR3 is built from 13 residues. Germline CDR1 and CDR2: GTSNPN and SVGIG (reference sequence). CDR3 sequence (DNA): TGTGCCTGGAGTGATGACGGAGGCCCCGAGCAGTACTTC. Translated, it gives CAWSDDGGPEQYF.

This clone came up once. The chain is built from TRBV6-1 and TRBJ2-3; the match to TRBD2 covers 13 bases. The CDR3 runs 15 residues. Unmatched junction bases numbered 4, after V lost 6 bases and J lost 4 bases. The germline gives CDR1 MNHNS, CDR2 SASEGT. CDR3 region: CASSPLAGGSDTQYF. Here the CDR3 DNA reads TGTGCCAGCAGCCCACTAGCGGGGGGGTCAGATACGCAGTATTTT.